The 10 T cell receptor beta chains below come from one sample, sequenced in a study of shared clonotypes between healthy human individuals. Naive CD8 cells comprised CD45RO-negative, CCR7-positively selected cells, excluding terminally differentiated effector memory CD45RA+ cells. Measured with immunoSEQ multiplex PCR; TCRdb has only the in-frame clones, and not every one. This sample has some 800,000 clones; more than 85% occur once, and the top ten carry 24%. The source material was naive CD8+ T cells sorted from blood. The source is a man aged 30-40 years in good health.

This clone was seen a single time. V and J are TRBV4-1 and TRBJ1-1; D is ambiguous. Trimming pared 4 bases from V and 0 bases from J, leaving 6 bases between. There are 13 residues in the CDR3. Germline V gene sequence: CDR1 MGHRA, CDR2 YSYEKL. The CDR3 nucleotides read TGCGCCAGCAGCCTTTTCATGAACACTGAAGCTTTCTTT. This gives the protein CASSLFMNTEAFF.

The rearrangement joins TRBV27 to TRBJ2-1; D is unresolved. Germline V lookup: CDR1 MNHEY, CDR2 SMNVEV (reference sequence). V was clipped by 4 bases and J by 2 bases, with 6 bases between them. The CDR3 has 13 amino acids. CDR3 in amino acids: CASSSKAYNEQFF. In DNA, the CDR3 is TGTGCCAGCAGTTCTAAAGCCTACAATGAGCAGTTCTTC.

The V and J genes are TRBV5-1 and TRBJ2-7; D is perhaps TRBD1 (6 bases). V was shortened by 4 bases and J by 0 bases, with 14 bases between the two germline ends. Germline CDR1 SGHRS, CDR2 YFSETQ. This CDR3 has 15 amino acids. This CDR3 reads CASSKDDRSSYEQYF. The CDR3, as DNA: TGCGCCAGCAGCAAAGATGACAGGAGCTCCTACGAGCAGTACTTC.

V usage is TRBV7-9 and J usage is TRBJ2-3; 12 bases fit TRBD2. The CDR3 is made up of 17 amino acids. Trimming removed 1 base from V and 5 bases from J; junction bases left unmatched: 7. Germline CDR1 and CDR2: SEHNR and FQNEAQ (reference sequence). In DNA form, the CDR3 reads TGTGCCAGCAGCTTAGGGCTAGCGGGAGGGCCAGGAGATACGCAGTATTTT. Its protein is CASSLGLAGGPGDTQYF.

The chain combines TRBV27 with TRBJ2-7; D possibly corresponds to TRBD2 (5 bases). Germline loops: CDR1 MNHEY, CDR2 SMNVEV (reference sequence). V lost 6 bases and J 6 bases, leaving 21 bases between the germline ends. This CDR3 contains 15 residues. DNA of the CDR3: TGTGCCAGCAGAGAGGGCTGGGGTTTAGCATCCGAGCAGTACTTC. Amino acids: CASREGWGLASEQYF.

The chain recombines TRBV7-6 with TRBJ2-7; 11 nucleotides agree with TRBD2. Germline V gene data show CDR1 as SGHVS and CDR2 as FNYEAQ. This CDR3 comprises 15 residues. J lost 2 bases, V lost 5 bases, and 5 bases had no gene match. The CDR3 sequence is CASSPGLAETYEQYF. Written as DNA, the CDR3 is TGTGCCAGCAGCCCGGGACTAGCGGAGACCTACGAGCAGTACTTC. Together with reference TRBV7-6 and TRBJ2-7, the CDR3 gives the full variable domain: GAGVSQSPRYKVTKRGQDVALRCDPISGHVSLYWYRQALGQGPEFLTYFNYEAQQDKSGLPNDRFSAERPEGSISTLTIQRTEQRDSAMYRCASSPGLAETYEQYFGPGTRLTVT.

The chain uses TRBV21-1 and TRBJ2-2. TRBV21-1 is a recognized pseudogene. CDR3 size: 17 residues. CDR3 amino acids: CASLIFPPQSNTGELFF. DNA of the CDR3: TGTGCCAGCCTCATCTTCCCACCTCAATCGAACACCGGGGAGCTGTTTTTT.

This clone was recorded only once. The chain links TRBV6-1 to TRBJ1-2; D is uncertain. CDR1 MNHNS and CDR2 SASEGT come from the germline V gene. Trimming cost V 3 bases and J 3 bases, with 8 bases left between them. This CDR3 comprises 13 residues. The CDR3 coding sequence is TGTGCCAGCAGTGAGAAGGTTGACTATGGCTACACCTTC. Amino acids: CASSEKVDYGYTF.

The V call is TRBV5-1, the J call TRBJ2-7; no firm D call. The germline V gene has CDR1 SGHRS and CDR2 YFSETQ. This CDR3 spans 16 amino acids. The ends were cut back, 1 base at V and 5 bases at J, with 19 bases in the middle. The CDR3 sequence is CASSLWRSETADEQYF. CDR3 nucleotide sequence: TGCGCCAGCAGCTTGTGGCGGTCCGAAACTGCCGACGAGCAGTACTTC.

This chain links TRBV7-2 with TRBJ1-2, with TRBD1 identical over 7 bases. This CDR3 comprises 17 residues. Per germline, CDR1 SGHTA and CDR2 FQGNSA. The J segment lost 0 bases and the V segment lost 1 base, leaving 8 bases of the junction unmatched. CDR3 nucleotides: TGTGCCAGCAGCTTAGAATGGGACAGCGACCCTAACTATGGCTACACCTTC. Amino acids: CASSLEWDSDPNYGYTF.